This T cell receptor (beta chain) was captured in a study of cytomegalovirus exposure and HLA in healthy donors. Study-wide findings and caveats: Productive rates of about 90% or about 30% were seen for most TCR beta V segments in an earlier analysis. Reportedly, cytomegalovirus status was diagnosed with high sensitivity and specificity. As a later analysis revealed, most CMV-associated TCR beta chains appeared HLA-restricted.

PCR primers comprised 60 Vbeta and 13 Jbeta primers. The table came from immunoSEQ multiplex PCR; TCRdb's copy has only in-frame clones and leaves some out. This sample has 150,000 to 200,000 clones, with over 80% found just once. Healthy bone marrow donors made up the donor group. Comments on this clone: The target antigen is unknown.

V lost 2 bases and J 3 bases, leaving 12 bases between the germline ends. CDR1 and CDR2 from the germline V gene are SGHTA and FQGTGA. There are 15 residues in the CDR3. V is TRBV7-3 and J is TRBJ2-3; D possibly corresponds to TRBD2 (6 bases). The source of this sequence is a man over 45 in good health and CMV-seropositive. The source material was PBMCs. Written as DNA, the CDR3 is TGTGCCAGCAGCTTATTGTCTGGGGGGACAGATACGCAGTATTTT. Translated: CASSLLSGGTDTQYF.